This T cell receptor beta chain was identified in a study of CXCR3-negative and CXCR3-positive naive CD8 T cells. The overall study: TRB reads totalled about 140 million, about 1.5 +/- 0.3 million per library.

Study-level results: CXCR3-positive naive cells had TRB CDR3s that were more hydrophobic than CXCR3-negative naive cells had.

In preparing the TRB cDNA libraries, 5' RACE with UMI labels was used. No DNA is given; TCRdb re-called the 5' RACE reads and lists each CDR3 protein once. The sample table sets out 85,000 to 90,000 distinct CDR3 sequences. This CDR3 region has 15 residues. Germline values: CDR1 MNHNS, CDR2 SASEGT. Points on this clonotype: No antigen is known for it.

The chain is built from TRBV6-1 and TRBJ2-7. Specimen: naive CXCR3+ CD8+ T cells from blood. Subset in this sample: CD45RO-CCR7+CD27+CD95- naive CD8+ T cells expressing CXCR3 (TNR3+). The TCR sequence derives from a human donor in good health. Some clones in this sample may be carry-over from other donors' samples. CDR3 amino acids: CASSEVGTYTYEQYF.